Below, 10 T cell receptor beta chains from the same sample are listed, as sequenced in a study of cytomegalovirus exposure and HLA in healthy donors. The PCR contained 60 Vbeta and 13 Jbeta primers. The table came from immunoSEQ multiplex PCR; TCRdb's copy has only in-frame clones and leaves some out. The table for this sample gives approximately 120,000 clones. Input material: PBMCs. The receptors were gathered from a man aged 18 to 29 in good health and CMV-seronegative.

This chain uses TRBV29-1 with TRBJ2-5; D is unresolved. V lost 8 bases to trimming and J lost 5 bases, with 9 bases between them. Germline CDR1 reads SQVTM; CDR2 reads ANQGSEA. The CDR3 runs 10 residues. For the CDR3, the DNA is TGCAGCTCCGCGTGGGAGACCCAGTACTTC. Translating gives CSSAWETQYF.

V and J are TRBV7-9 and TRBJ1-5; no definite D call. Germline CDR1 reads SEHNR; CDR2 reads FQNEAQ (reference sequence). CDR3 length equals 16 residues. The V gene lost 7 bases and the J gene lost 5 bases, with 21 bases spanning the gap. The CDR3 here is CASNSGQDGLYQPQHF. CDR3 bases: TGTGCCAGCAACTCTGGCCAGGACGGACTATATCAGCCCCAGCATTTT.

The chain joins TRBV7-3 to TRBJ1-1, with 8 bases lining up with TRBD1. CDR1 and CDR2 (germline): SGHTA, FQGTGA. Trimming removed 3 bases from V and 1 base from J; junction bases left unmatched: 4. The CDR3 consists of 15 residues. The CDR3 reads CASSFSDRGNTEAFF. The CDR3 DNA reads as TGTGCCAGCAGCTTTTCCGACAGGGGGAACACTGAAGCTTTCTTT.

This rearrangement joins TRBV4-1 to TRBJ2-1, with D tentatively TRBD2 (5 bases). CDR1 and CDR2 from the germline V gene are MGHRA and YSYEKL. The CDR3 extends over 12 amino acids. Trimming stripped 1 base from V and 12 bases from J, with 10 bases between. The CDR3 region is CASSQGRRRQFF. The DNA of the CDR3 is TGCGCCAGCAGCCAAGGGAGGAGGAGGCAGTTCTTC.

The J gene is TRBJ2-7, the V gene TRBV5-1; 9 nucleotides line up with TRBD2. Trimming at V came to 5 bases and at J to 3 bases, leaving 6 bases not matched to a gene. Germline lookup yields CDR1 SGHRS and CDR2 YFSETQ. The CDR3 loop spans 14 amino acids. CDR3: CASRLAGVDYEQYF. CDR3 bases: TGCGCCAGCAGGTTAGCGGGGGTGGACTACGAGCAGTACTTC.

This chain links TRBV5-1 with TRBJ1-2, with D maybe TRBD1 (5 bases). The CDR3 runs 13 residues. Between the trimmed V and J ends, which lost 4 bases and 4 bases, there was a span of 11 bases. Germline CDR1 SGHRS, CDR2 YFSETQ. This chain's CDR3 is CASSPTAPYGYTF. CDR3 coding DNA: TGCGCCAGCAGCCCGACAGCTCCCTATGGCTACACCTTC.

The chain recombines TRBV19 with TRBJ2-1; 9 nucleotides agree with TRBD2. The CDR3 has 17 amino acids. The germline V gene has CDR1 LNHDA and CDR2 SQIVND (reference sequence). After removal of 1 base from V and 0 bases from J, the junction contained 4 bases not matched to a gene. CDR3 sequence reads: CASSIGSSGSSYNEQFF. In DNA, the CDR3 is TGTGCCAGTAGTATAGGGAGTAGCGGGAGCTCCTACAATGAGCAGTTCTTC.

The J gene is TRBJ2-5, the V gene TRBV7-8; D ambiguous. Trimming removed 3 bases at V and 3 bases at J, with 8 bases between. Germline V gene sequence: CDR1 SGHVS, CDR2 FQNEAQ. CDR3 length equals 13 residues. The CDR3 DNA sequence: TGTGCCAGCAGCTTCTTTGCGGAAGAGACCCAGTACTTC. Its translation is CASSFFAEETQYF.

This rearrangement joins TRBV4-1 to TRBJ2-7; D may be TRBD2 (5 bases). Germline CDR1 MGHRA, CDR2 YSYEKL. V was trimmed by 2 bases and J by 5 bases, leaving 13 bases between them. The CDR3 contains 14 residues. The DNA for the CDR3 is TGCGCCAGCAGCCAACCTACTAGATCCCACGAGCAGTACTTC. Protein product: CASSQPTRSHEQYF.

The genes are TRBV5-1 and TRBJ2-7; D is uncertain. The V end lost 2 bases, the J end lost 1 base, and 10 bases lay between the germline ends. This CDR3 contains 14 residues. Germline values: CDR1 SGHRS, CDR2 YFSETQ. The CDR3 DNA is TGCGCCAGCAGCTTCGTTGCAGGATCCTACGAGCAGTACTTC. The encoded protein is CASSFVAGSYEQYF. Drawing the rest from reference TRBV5-1 and TRBJ2-7, the complete variable domain is KAGVTQTPRYLIKTRGQQVTLSCSPISGHRSVSWYQQTPGQGLQFLFEYFSETQRNKGNFPGRFSGRQFSNSRSEMNVSTLELGDSALYLCASSFVAGSYEQYFGPGTRLTVT.